The 15 T cell receptor beta chains in this list originate from one sample, sequenced in a study of identical twins. From the 5' RACE reads, TCRdb called clonotypes with MiXCR, one entry per CDR3 protein. Here the sample spans 300,000 or so distinct CDR3 sequences, roughly 9.8% being singletons. These data were also filed under a second study, of yellow fever vaccine responses in identical twins.

The specimen sequenced was CD8+ T cells sorted from blood. The receptors here all came from a woman aged 18 to 35 in good health.

This clonotype was recorded many times. This chain uses TRBV29-1 with TRBJ2-1; no definite D call. CDR1 and CDR2 (germline): SQVTM, ANQGSEA. Between the trimmed V and J ends, which lost 3 bases and 4 bases, there was a span of 4 bases. The CDR3 length is 11 residues. CDR3 DNA sequence: TGCAGCGTTGATACTTACAATGAGCAGTTCTTC. Amino acid sequence: CSVDTYNEQFF.

The chain combines TRBV11-2 with TRBJ2-3; D remains unclear. V lost 7 bases, J lost 5 bases, and 16 bases lay in between. Germline values: CDR1 SGHAT, CDR2 FQNNGV. The CDR3 runs 14 residues. The CDR3 protein is CASIEATAGDTQYF. The CDR3 DNA follows: TGTGCCAGCATAGAAGCGACTGCAGGAGATACGCAGTATTTT.

This clonotype was seen more than once but under ten times. J is TRBJ2-7 and V is TRBV7-2, with D uncertain. Per the germline V gene, CDR1 is SGHTA and CDR2 is FQGNSA. The CDR3 runs 14 residues. V lost 5 bases and J lost 3, with 14 bases in between. CDR3 sequence: CASSQVQGHYEQYF. For the CDR3, the DNA is TGTGCCAGCAGCCAAGTCCAAGGGCACTACGAGCAGTACTTC. The full variable domain, with the rest looked up from reference TRBV7-2 and TRBJ2-7, is GAGVSQSPSNKVTEKGKDVELRCDPISGHTALYWYRQSLGQGLEFLIYFQGNSAPDKSGLPSDRFSAERTGGSVSTLTIQRTQQEDSAVYLCASSQVQGHYEQYFGPGTRLTVT.

This clonotype was detected a few times. V usage is TRBV13 and J usage is TRBJ1-2; perhaps TRBD1 as D (5 bases). Trimming pared 5 bases from V and 6 bases from J, leaving 22 bases between. This CDR3 is built from 16 residues. CDR1 is PRHDT, CDR2 FYEKMQ, per germline (reference sequence). The CDR3 is CASSPQRGMGFNGYTF. DNA for the CDR3: TGTGCCAGCAGCCCCCAACGGGGCATGGGCTTCAATGGCTACACCTTC.

This clonotype appeared a few times. The chain carries TRBV29-1 and TRBJ1-1; TRBD1 aligns across 9 bases. Germline CDR1 is SQVTM and CDR2 is ANQGSEA. The CDR3 has 13 residues. Trimming removed 7 bases from V and 1 base from J; junction bases left unmatched: 4. The CDR3 DNA sequence: TGCAGCGCCCAGGGACAGGGGAACACTGAAGCTTTCTTT. Translation: CSAQGQGNTEAFF.

The sample holds many counts of this clonotype. The V call is TRBV6-2 or TRBV6-3, the J call TRBJ2-7; a possible D gene is TRBD2 (6 bases). The germline CDR1 and CDR2 sequences are MNHEY and SVGEGT. Trimming shortened V by 2 bases and J by 4 bases, and 12 bases separated the two germline ends. The CDR3 has 14 residues. The CDR3 sequence is CASSYEGTYYEQYF. CDR3 nucleotides: TGTGCCAGCAGTTACGAAGGGACTTATTACGAGCAGTACTTC.

The chain combines TRBV5-1 with TRBJ2-7, with 8 bases lining up with TRBD1. Germline assignment: CDR1 SGHRS and CDR2 YFSETQ. The V gene end was trimmed by 4 bases and the J gene end by 2 bases; junction bases not matched to a gene: 8. This CDR3 contains 15 residues. DNA for the CDR3: TGCGCCAGCAGCCCGTACAGGGGGATGCCCTACGAGCAGTACTTC. Protein sequence: CASSPYRGMPYEQYF.

This clonotype came up many times. The rearrangement joins TRBV7-6 to TRBJ2-3, with TRBD2 identical over 10 bases. This CDR3 is 17 amino acids long. V shed 4 bases and J 0 bases; nucleotides not matched to a gene: 7. Germline CDR1 reads SGHVS; CDR2 reads FNYEAQ. CDR3 bases: TGTGCCAGCAGCTCCGCTAGCGGGGGCCCTAGCACAGATACGCAGTATTTT. The encoded protein is CASSSASGGPSTDTQYF.

This clonotype was counted only a few times. The chain is built from TRBV9 and TRBJ2-2; the D gene could be TRBD1 or TRBD2 (5 bases each). Per the germline V gene, CDR1 is SGDLS and CDR2 is YYNGEE. Trimming removed 7 bases at V and 14 bases at J, with 15 bases between. The CDR3 consists of 11 residues. CDR3: CASSGTNALFF. DNA of the CDR3: TGTGCCAGCTCCGGGACCAACGCCCTGTTTTTT.

This clonotype showed up many times. The chain recombines TRBV7-9 with TRBJ2-2; the D gene is possibly TRBD1 (5 bases). V was shortened by 3 bases and J by 0 bases, with 8 bases between the two germline ends. There are 15 residues in the CDR3. Germline CDR1 SEHNR, CDR2 FQNEAQ (reference sequence). CDR3 in amino acids: CASSLFRANTGELFF. The CDR3 DNA reads TGTGCCAGCAGCTTGTTCAGGGCGAACACCGGGGAGCTGTTTTTT.

Many counts were recorded for this clonotype. The chain combines TRBV7-9 with TRBJ2-3; TRBD1 might be the D (6 bases). CDR1 SEHNR and CDR2 FQNEAQ come from the germline V gene (reference sequence). The CDR3 extends over 15 amino acids. Trimming cost V 5 bases and J 3 bases, with 15 bases left between them. Here the CDR3 DNA reads TGTGCCAGCAGCCTCAGGGGCGCCGGTACAGATACGCAGTATTTT. Translated: CASSLRGAGTDTQYF.

This chain joins TRBV28 and TRBJ2-3, with D hard to call. The CDR3 is 12 residues long. The germline CDR1 and CDR2 sequences are MDHEN and SYDVKM. V shed 10 bases and J shed 7 bases, with 15 bases lying between them. CDR3: CATSLDGHTQYF. CDR3 sequence (DNA): TGTGCCACCTCCCTCGATGGACATACGCAGTATTTT.

This clonotype was counted between two and nine times. The chain uses TRBV7-2 and TRBJ2-7; D is undetermined. Trimming stripped 2 bases from V and 2 bases from J, with 10 bases between. The CDR3 loop spans 14 amino acids. The V gene's germline CDR1 is SGHTA and CDR2 FQGNSA. The CDR3 loop is CASSLIGFTYEQYF. In DNA form, the CDR3 reads TGTGCCAGCAGCTTAATCGGGTTTACCTACGAGCAGTACTTC.

This clonotype was seen more than once but under ten times. The chain has TRBV4-2 and TRBJ1-1; 9 bases map to TRBD1. The J segment lost 3 bases and the V segment lost 5 bases, leaving 7 bases of the junction unmatched. In germline, CDR1 is LGHNA, CDR2 YNFKEQ. The CDR3 has 15 amino acids. CDR3 loop: CASSSWTGADTEAFF. CDR3 nucleotide sequence: TGTGCCAGCAGCTCGTGGACAGGGGCGGACACTGAAGCTTTCTTT.

Many counts were recorded for this clonotype. This chain uses TRBV11-2 with TRBJ2-7; weak D call: TRBD1 (6 bases). V was pared by 4 bases and J by 3 bases, with 16 bases between. There are 15 residues in the CDR3. CDR1 and CDR2 (germline): SGHAT, FQNNGV. Here the CDR3 reads CASSSGVGTNYEQYF. The CDR3, as DNA: TGTGCCAGCAGCTCAGGGGTCGGGACGAACTACGAGCAGTACTTC.